The rows below give T cell receptor beta chains drawn from one sample of a study of blood T cell repertoires in COVID-19. The method was immunoSEQ multiplex PCR; TCRdb's version includes in-frame clones alone and lacks a portion of them. The data hold about 370,000 clones, with around 89% observed a single time. Sequencing was performed on PBMCs or T cells enriched from blood (not recorded which). These receptors were obtained from a man between 18 and 29 years old who had recovered from COVID-19. CDR3s include the opening cysteine and the closing phenylalanine or tryptophan. The D gene is left open where the match is weak. A clone size is listed for some rows: how often the clone was seen (once, few, many), or a class if it is expanded.

J: TRBJ1-5
V: TRBV28
length: 14
D: .
size: .
DNA: TGTGCCAGCAGTTTACTCAGGGGCAATCAGCCCCAGCATTTT
CDR3: CASSLLRGNQPQHF

J: TRBJ1-2
V: TRBV5-1
length: 12
D: .
size: few
DNA: TGCGCCAGCAGCAGTGACACCTATGGCTACACCTTC
CDR3: CASSSDTYGYTF

J: TRBJ2-7
V: TRBV29-1
length: 14
D: .
size: .
DNA: TGCAGCGTTGAAGCCCCCAACGGGGCCTACGAGCAGTACTTC
CDR3: CSVEAPNGAYEQYF

J: TRBJ2-1
V: TRBV7-9
length: 13
D: .
size: .
DNA: TGTGCCAGCAGCTTATTAGCGGCCAATGAGCAGTTCTTC
CDR3: CASSLLAANEQFF

J: TRBJ2-7
V: TRBV18
length: 14
D: .
size: .
DNA: TGTGCCAGCTCACCAGGGGCAGGGCCCTACGAGCAGTACTTC
CDR3: CASSPGAGPYEQYF

J: TRBJ1-1
V: TRBV2
length: 13
D: .
size: .
DNA: TGTGCCAGCAGTCGTAAGCCGAACACTGAAGCTTTCTTT
CDR3: CASSRKPNTEAFF

J: TRBJ2-3
V: TRBV19
length: 16
D: TRBD2
size: .
DNA: TGTGCCAGTAGTCCGGGTAGCGGGGGGGCTTCAGATACGCAGTATTTT
CDR3: CASSPGSGGASDTQYF

J: TRBJ2-7
V: TRBV11-2
length: 16
D: TRBD2
size: .
DNA: TGTGCCAGCAGCTTTCCCGGGACTAGCGGTTCCTACGAGCAGTACTTC
CDR3: CASSFPGTSGSYEQYF

J: TRBJ1-1
V: TRBV4-1
length: 14
D: .
size: .
DNA: TGCGCCAGCAGCTTTGACAGGTTTAGCACTGAAGCTTTCTTT
CDR3: CASSFDRFSTEAFF

J: TRBJ1-5
V: TRBV2
length: 14
D: .
size: .
DNA: TGTGCCAGCAGTGATAGACAGCTCAATCAGCCCCAGCATTTT
CDR3: CASSDRQLNQPQHF

J: TRBJ1-5
V: TRBV6-1
length: 16
D: .
size: few
DNA: TGTGCCAGCAGTGAAGCAGCGGGGCCTAGCAATCAGCCCCAGCATTTT
CDR3: CASSEAAGPSNQPQHF

J: TRBJ1-2
V: TRBV4-1
length: 15
D: .
size: once
DNA: TGCGCCAGCAGCCTCGGAGGAGACTCTAACTATGGCTACACCTTC
CDR3: CASSLGGDSNYGYTF

J: TRBJ2-5
V: TRBV3-1/TRBV3-2
length: 16
D: TRBD2
size: .
DNA: TGTGCCAGCAGCCAAGGGGCCGGCGGGGGGCGTGAGACCCAGTACTTC
CDR3: CASSQGAGGGRETQYF

J: TRBJ2-7
V: TRBV10-3
length: 17
D: TRBD2
size: once
DNA: TGTGCCATCAGTGAGTCCCAGGGTTTAGCGGGAGGCCTCGAGCAGTACTTC
CDR3: CAISESQGLAGGLEQYF

J: TRBJ2-2
V: TRBV4-3
length: 18
D: TRBD2
size: .
DNA: TGCGCCAGCAGCCAAGATGTGCGGGAGGGCACTGGTCCCGGGGAGCTGTTTTTT
CDR3: CASSQDVREGTGPGELFF

J: TRBJ2-7
V: TRBV28
length: 15
D: .
size: .
DNA: TGTGCCAGCAGTTTTTCTGGCAGTCGCTCCTACGAGCAGTACTTC
CDR3: CASSFSGSRSYEQYF

J: TRBJ2-1
V: TRBV5-1
length: 15
D: .
size: .
DNA: TGCGCCAGCAGCGTTACAGGGAACTCCTACAATGAGCAGTTCTTC
CDR3: CASSVTGNSYNEQFF

J: TRBJ1-3
V: TRBV18
length: 18
D: TRBD1
size: .
DNA: TGTGCCAGCTCACCCGGGGACAGTTCCCCTAACTTAAGAAACACCATATATTTT
CDR3: CASSPGDSSPNLRNTIYF

J: TRBJ2-5
V: TRBV2
length: 11
D: .
size: .
DNA: TGTGCCAGCGGAACAGGGGAGACCCAGTACTTC
CDR3: CASGTGETQYF

J: TRBJ1-2
V: TRBV5-1
length: 15
D: TRBD1
size: .
DNA: TGCGCCAGCAGAAGAGGGGACAGGGTTAACTATGGCTACACCTTC
CDR3: CASRRGDRVNYGYTF

J: TRBJ1-3
V: TRBV7-9
length: 15
D: TRBD1
size: .
DNA: TGTGCCAGCAGCTTTGCCGGGACAGATGGAAACACCATATATTTT
CDR3: CASSFAGTDGNTIYF

J: TRBJ2-5
V: TRBV4-2
length: 17
D: .
size: .
DNA: TGTGCCAGCAGCCTGCTAGGGGACTCCTTGACGGCCGAGACCCAGTACTTC
CDR3: CASSLLGDSLTAETQYF

J: TRBJ1-2
V: TRBV12-5
length: 15
D: .
size: .
DNA: TGTGCTAGTGGTTTGGCTCCGGCACTATTCTATGGCTACACCTTC
CDR3: CASGLAPALFYGYTF

J: TRBJ2-5
V: TRBV15
length: 16
D: .
size: few
DNA: TGTGCCACCAGCAGCGACAGCCCTTACCTTCAAGAGACCCAGTACTTC
CDR3: CATSSDSPYLQETQYF

J: TRBJ2-2
V: TRBV5-4
length: 16
D: .
size: .
DNA: TGTGCCAGCAGCCGGCGGGGGCGCGTGAACACCGGGGAGCTGTTTTTT
CDR3: CASSRRGRVNTGELFF

J: TRBJ2-7
V: TRBV6-2/TRBV6-3
length: 16
D: TRBD2
size: .
DNA: TGTGCCAGCACCCCCCGTGTAGCGGGACGGGGCTACGAGCAGTACTTC
CDR3: CASTPRVAGRGYEQYF

J: TRBJ1-1
V: TRBV29-1
length: 13
D: .
size: .
DNA: TGCAGCACCGCGACAGTCATGAACACTGAAGCTTTCTTT
CDR3: CSTATVMNTEAFF

J: TRBJ2-7
V: TRBV9
length: 16
D: TRBD2
size: once
DNA: TGTGCCAGCAGCGTAGGGTTCACTAGCGGGGCTGGGGAGCAGTACTTC
CDR3: CASSVGFTSGAGEQYF

J: TRBJ2-6
V: TRBV19
length: 19
D: .
size: .
DNA: TGTGCCAGTAGTATATTCCGAGGCACATCCTCCTCTGGGGCCAACGTCCTGACTTTC
CDR3: CASSIFRGTSSSGANVLTF

J: TRBJ1-2
V: TRBV5-1
length: 16
D: .
size: .
DNA: TGCGCCAGCAGCTTGGGGGGGCCAGGGGCGAACTATGGCTACACCTTC
CDR3: CASSLGGPGANYGYTF

J: TRBJ1-2
V: TRBV9
length: 15
D: .
size: once
DNA: TGTGCCAGCAGCGTAGATATAGGGGCGAACTATGGCTACACCTTC
CDR3: CASSVDIGANYGYTF

J: TRBJ2-1
V: TRBV6-2/TRBV6-3
length: 13
D: .
size: .
DNA: TGTGCCACCTGCCCCAGGGTTAACAATGAGCAGTTCTTC
CDR3: CATCPRVNNEQFF

J: TRBJ1-4
V: TRBV10-3
length: 12
D: .
size: .
DNA: TGTGCCATCAGTGAGTCGAACATAAAACTGTTTTTT
CDR3: CAISESNIKLFF

J: TRBJ2-1
V: TRBV5-1
length: 15
D: TRBD1
size: .
DNA: TGCGCCAGCAGCTTGGGGGACAGGGAGTACAATGAGCAGTTCTTC
CDR3: CASSLGDREYNEQFF

J: TRBJ1-2
V: TRBV4-1
length: 17
D: TRBD1
size: .
DNA: TGCGCCAGCAGCCAAGATCCCGGACAGGCTTCTAACTATGGCTACACCTTC
CDR3: CASSQDPGQASNYGYTF

J: TRBJ2-7
V: TRBV5-1
length: 15
D: TRBD1
size: .
DNA: TGCGCCAGCAGCTTACAGGGGGCCGATTACTACGAGCAGTACTTC
CDR3: CASSLQGADYYEQYF

J: TRBJ1-3
V: TRBV12-3/TRBV12-4
length: 13
D: .
size: .
DNA: TGTGCCAGCAGGACAGCTACTGGAAACACCATATATTTT
CDR3: CASRTATGNTIYF

J: TRBJ1-2
V: TRBV28
length: 14
D: .
size: .
DNA: TGTGCCAGCAGTTTGAGGTCCGGTAACTATGGCTACACCTTC
CDR3: CASSLRSGNYGYTF

J: TRBJ2-4
V: TRBV6-5
length: 14
D: TRBD1
size: .
DNA: TGTGCCAGCAGCGCCGGGACAGCGAAAAACATTCAGTACTTC
CDR3: CASSAGTAKNIQYF

J: TRBJ2-1
V: TRBV5-4
length: 16
D: .
size: .
DNA: TGTGCCAGCAGCTTGGCTGTACTAGGGGGATACAATGAGCAGTTCTTC
CDR3: CASSLAVLGGYNEQFF

J: TRBJ1-1
V: TRBV27
length: 14
D: .
size: .
DNA: TGTGCCAGCAGTTCCTCTGGGCCACAGGCCCGGGCTTTCTTT
CDR3: CASSSSGPQARAFF

J: TRBJ1-6
V: TRBV19
length: 15
D: .
size: once
DNA: TGTGCCAGTAGTTTAGAACAGGGATTCGATTCACCCCTCCACTTT
CDR3: CASSLEQGFDSPLHF